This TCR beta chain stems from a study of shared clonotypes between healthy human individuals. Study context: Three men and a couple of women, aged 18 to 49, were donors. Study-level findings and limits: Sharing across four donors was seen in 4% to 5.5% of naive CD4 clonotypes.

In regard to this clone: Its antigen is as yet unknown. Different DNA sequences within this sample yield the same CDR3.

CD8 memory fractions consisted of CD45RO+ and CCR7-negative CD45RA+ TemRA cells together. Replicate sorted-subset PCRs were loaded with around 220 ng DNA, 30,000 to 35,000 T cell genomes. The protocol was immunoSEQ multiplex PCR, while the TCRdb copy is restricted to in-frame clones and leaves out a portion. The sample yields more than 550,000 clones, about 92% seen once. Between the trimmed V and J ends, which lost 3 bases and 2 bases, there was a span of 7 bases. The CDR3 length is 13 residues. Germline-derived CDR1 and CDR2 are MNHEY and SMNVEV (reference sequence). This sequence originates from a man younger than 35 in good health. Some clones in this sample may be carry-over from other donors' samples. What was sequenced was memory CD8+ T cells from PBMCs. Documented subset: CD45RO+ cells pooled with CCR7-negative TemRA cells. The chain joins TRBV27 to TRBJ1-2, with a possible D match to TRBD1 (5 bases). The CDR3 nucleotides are TGTGCCAGCAGTTTCGGGACGAACTATGGCTACACCTTC. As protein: CASSFGTNYGYTF.